This T cell receptor beta chain was identified in a study of CD8 T cells in ankylosing spondylitis. Whole-study results and caveats: According to the report, clones linked to the disease were significantly enriched in matched synovial fluid samples taken from ankylosing spondylitis patients. Certain motif variants had earlier appeared in reactive arthritis synovial fluid and blood. Fewer than 10 highly homologous variants made up a TCR beta motif that seemed to typify ankylosing spondylitis blood. Peripheral blood held disease-linked clones only at relatively low frequency, and these were CD8+.

Researchers built TCR beta libraries using quantitative 5'-RACE with molecular barcodes. TCRdb re-called the 5' RACE reads with MiXCR, one entry per CDR3 protein. The sample lists fewer than 750,000 distinct CDR3 sequences, roughly 19% occurring once. The V gene's germline CDR1 is SGHRS and CDR2 YFSETQ. V was pared by 4 bases and J by 8 bases, with 7 bases of the junction left unmatched. The CDR3 spans 13 residues. A word on this clonotype: What it binds is not known.

Sequencing input: blood, either unsorted or a sorted T cell fraction (not recorded which). This TCR derives from a male donor with ankylosing spondylitis. The chain carries TRBV5-1 and TRBJ1-1; 8 nucleotides align to TRBD1. DNA of the CDR3: TGCGCCAGCAGCCTACAGGGGGGAGAAGAAGCTTTCTTT. Translation: CASSLQGGEEAFF.